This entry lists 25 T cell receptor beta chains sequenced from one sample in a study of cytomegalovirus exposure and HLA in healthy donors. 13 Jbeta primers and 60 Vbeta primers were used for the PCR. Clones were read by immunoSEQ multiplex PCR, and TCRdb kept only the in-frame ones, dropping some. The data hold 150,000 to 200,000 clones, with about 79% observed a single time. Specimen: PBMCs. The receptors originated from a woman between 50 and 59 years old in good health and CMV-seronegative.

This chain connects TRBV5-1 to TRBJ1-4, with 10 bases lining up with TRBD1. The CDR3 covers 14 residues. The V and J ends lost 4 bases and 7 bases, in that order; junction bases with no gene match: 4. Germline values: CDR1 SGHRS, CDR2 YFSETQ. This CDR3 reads CASSQDRGGEKLFF. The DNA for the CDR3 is TGCGCCAGCAGCCAGGACAGGGGGGGTGAAAAACTGTTTTTT.

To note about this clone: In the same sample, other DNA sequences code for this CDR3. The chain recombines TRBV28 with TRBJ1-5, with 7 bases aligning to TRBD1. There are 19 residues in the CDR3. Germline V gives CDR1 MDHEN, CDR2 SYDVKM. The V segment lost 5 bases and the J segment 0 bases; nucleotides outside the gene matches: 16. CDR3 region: CASSPPGGQLVNSNQPQHF. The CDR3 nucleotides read TGTGCCAGCAGTCCCCCAGGGGGACAGTTGGTTAATAGCAATCAGCCCCAGCATTTT. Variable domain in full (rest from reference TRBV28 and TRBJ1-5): DVKVTQSSRYLVKRTGEKVFLECVQDMDHENMFWYRQDPGLGLRLIYFSYDVKMKEKGDIPEGYSVSREKKERFSLILESASTNQTSMYLCASSPPGGQLVNSNQPQHFGDGTRLSIL.

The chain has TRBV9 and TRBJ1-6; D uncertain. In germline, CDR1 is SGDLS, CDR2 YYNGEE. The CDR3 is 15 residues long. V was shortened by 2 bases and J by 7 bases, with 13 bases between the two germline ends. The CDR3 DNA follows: TGTGCCAGCAGCGTTTCAGGCCTGTTCAATTCACCCCTCCACTTT. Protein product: CASSVSGLFNSPLHF. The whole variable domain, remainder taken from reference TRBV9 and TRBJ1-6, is DSGVTQTPKHLITATGQRVTLRCSPRSGDLSVYWYQQSLDQGLQFLIQYYNGEERAKGNILERFSAQQFPDLHSELNLSSLELGDSALYFCASSVSGLFNSPLHFGNGTRLTVT.

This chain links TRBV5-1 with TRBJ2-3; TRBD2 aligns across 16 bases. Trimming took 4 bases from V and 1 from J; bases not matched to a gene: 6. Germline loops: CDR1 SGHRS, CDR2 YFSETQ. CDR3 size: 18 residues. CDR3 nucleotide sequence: TGCGCCAGCAGCACGGGACTAGCGGGAGGGTCGGGCACAGATACGCAGTATTTT. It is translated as CASSTGLAGGSGTDTQYF.

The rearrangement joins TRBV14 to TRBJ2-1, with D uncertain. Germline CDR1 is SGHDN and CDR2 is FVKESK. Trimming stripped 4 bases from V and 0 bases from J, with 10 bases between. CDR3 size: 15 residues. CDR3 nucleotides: TGTGCCAGCAGCCCTAGAGCCAACTCCTACAATGAGCAGTTCTTC. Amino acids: CASSPRANSYNEQFF. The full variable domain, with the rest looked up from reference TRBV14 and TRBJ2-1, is EAGVTQFPSHSVIEKGQTVTLRCDPISGHDNLYWYRRVMGKEIKFLLHFVKESKQDESGMPNNRFLAERTGGTYSTLKVQPAELEDSGVYFCASSPRANSYNEQFFGPGTRLTVL.

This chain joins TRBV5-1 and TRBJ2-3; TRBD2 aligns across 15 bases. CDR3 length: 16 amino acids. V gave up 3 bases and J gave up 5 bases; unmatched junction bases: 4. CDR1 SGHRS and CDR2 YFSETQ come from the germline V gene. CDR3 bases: TGCGCCAGCAGCTCCAGGACTAGCGGGGGGGAAGATACGCAGTATTTT. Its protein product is CASSSRTSGGEDTQYF. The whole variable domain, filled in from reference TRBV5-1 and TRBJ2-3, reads KAGVTQTPRYLIKTRGQQVTLSCSPISGHRSVSWYQQTPGQGLQFLFEYFSETQRNKGNFPGRFSGRQFSNSRSEMNVSTLELGDSALYLCASSSRTSGGEDTQYFGPGTRLTVL.

CDR3 protein: CASSLNRDSLRGTEAFF. The DNA for the CDR3 is TGCGCCAGCAGCTTGAATAGGGACAGTCTGCGGGGCACTGAAGCTTTCTTT. The genes are TRBV5-1 and TRBJ1-1; TRBD1 agrees at 7 bases. The ends lost 1 base at V and 4 bases at J; junction bases unmatched: 13. The CDR3 contains 17 residues. Germline values: CDR1 SGHRS, CDR2 YFSETQ.

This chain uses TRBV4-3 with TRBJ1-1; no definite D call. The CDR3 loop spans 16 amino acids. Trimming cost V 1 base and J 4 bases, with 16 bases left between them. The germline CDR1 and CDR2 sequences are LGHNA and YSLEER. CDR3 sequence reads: CASSQADLPLGTEAFF. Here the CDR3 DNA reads TGCGCCAGCAGCCAAGCAGATTTGCCTCTAGGCACTGAAGCTTTCTTT.

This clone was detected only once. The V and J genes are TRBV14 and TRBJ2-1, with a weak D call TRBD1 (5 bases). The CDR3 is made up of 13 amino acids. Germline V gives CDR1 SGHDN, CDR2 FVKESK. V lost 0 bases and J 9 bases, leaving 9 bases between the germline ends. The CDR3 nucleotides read TGTGCCAGCAGCCAAGATCGTAGGGGTGAGCAGTTCTTC. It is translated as CASSQDRRGEQFF.

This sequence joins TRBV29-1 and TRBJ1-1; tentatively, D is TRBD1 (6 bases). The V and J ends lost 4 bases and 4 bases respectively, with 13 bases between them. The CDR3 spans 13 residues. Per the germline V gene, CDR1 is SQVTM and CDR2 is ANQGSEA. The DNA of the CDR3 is TGCAGCGTTGTCCGAGGGGGGGCCACTGAAGCTTTCTTT. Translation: CSVVRGGATEAFF. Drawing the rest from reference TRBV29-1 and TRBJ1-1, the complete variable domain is SAVISQKPSRDICQRGTSLTIQCQVDSQVTMMFWYRQQPGQSLTLIATANQGSEATYESGFVIDKFPISRPNLTFSTLTVSNMSPEDSSIYLCSVVRGGATEAFFGQGTRLTVV.

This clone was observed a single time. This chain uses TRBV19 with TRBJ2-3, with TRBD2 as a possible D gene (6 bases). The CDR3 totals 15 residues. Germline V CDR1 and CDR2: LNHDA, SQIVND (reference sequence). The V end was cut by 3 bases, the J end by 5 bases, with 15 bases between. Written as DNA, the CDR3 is TGTGCCAGTAGTATGAGAGCGGTGGAGGGAGATACGCAGTATTTT. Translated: CASSMRAVEGDTQYF.

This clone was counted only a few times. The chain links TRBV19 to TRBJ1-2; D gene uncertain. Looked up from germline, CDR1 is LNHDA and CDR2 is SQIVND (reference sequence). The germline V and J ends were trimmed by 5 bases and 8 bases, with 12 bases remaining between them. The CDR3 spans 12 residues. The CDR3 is CASSWMGVGYTF. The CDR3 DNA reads TGTGCCAGTAGTTGGATGGGAGTCGGCTACACCTTC.

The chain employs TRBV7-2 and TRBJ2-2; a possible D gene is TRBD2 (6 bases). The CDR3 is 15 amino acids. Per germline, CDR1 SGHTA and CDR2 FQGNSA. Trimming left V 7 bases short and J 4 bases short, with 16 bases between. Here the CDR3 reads CASNSEGLVTGELFF. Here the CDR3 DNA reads TGTGCCAGCAACTCGGAGGGGTTGGTCACCGGGGAGCTGTTTTTT. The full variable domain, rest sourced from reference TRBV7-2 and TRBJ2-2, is GAGVSQSPSNKVTEKGKDVELRCDPISGHTALYWYRQSLGQGLEFLIYFQGNSAPDKSGLPSDRFSAERTGGSVSTLTIQRTQQEDSAVYLCASNSEGLVTGELFFGEGSRLTVL.

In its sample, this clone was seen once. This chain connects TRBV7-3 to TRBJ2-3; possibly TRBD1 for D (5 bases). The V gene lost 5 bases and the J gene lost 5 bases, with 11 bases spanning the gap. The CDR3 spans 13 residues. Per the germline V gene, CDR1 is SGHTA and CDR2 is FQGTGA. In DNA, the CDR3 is TGTGCCAGCAGCCTCAGGGAAGGAGATACGCAGTATTTT. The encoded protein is CASSLREGDTQYF. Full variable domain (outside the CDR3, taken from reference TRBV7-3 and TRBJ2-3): GAGVSQTPSNKVTEKGKYVELRCDPISGHTALYWYRQSLGQGPEFLIYFQGTGAADDSGLPNDRFFAVRPEGSVSTLKIQRTERGDSAVYLCASSLREGDTQYFGPGTRLTVL.

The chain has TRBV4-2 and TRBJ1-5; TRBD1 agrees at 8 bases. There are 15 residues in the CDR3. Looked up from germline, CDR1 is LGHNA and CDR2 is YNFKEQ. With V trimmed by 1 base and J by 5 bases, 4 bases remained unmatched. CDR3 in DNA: TGTGCCAGCAGCCAAGGGACAGGGTCGGATCAGCCCCAGCATTTT. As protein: CASSQGTGSDQPQHF.

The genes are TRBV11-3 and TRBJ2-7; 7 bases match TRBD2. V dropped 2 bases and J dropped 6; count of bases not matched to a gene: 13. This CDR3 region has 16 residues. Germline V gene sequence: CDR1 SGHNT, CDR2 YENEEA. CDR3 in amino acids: CASSLPDRTSPSEQYF. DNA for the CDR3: TGTGCCAGCAGCTTACCCGACCGGACTAGTCCCTCCGAGCAGTACTTC.

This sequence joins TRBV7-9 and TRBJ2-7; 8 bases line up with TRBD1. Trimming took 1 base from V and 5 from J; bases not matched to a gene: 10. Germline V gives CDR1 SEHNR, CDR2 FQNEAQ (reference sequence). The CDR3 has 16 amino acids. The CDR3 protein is CASSLGLQGASHEQYF. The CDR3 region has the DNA TGTGCCAGCAGCTTAGGATTGCAGGGGGCTTCACACGAGCAGTACTTC.

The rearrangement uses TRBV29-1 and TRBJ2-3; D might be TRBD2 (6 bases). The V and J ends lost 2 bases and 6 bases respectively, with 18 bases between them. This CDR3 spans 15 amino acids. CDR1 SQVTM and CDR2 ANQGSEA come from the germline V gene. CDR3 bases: TGCAGCGTTGAAACCGGGACTCAGAGTGTGGATACGCAGTATTTT. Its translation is CSVETGTQSVDTQYF.

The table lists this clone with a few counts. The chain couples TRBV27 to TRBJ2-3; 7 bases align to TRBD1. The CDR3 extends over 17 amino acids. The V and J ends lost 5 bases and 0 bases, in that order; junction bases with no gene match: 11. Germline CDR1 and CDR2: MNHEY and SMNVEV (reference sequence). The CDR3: CASSLLVTGRSTDTQYF. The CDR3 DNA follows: TGTGCCAGCAGTCTCCTAGTGACAGGGCGAAGCACAGATACGCAGTATTTT.

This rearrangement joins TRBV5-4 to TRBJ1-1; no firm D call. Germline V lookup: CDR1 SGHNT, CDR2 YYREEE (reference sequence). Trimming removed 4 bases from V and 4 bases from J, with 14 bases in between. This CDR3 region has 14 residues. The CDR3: CASSPGLEGTEAFF. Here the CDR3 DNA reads TGTGCCAGCAGCCCTGGCCTGGAGGGCACTGAAGCTTTCTTT.

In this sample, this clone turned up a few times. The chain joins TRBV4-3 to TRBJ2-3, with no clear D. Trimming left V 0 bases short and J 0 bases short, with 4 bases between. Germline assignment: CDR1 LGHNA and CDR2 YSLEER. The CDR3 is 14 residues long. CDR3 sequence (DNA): TGCGCCAGCAGCCAAGATCCGAGCACAGATACGCAGTATTTT. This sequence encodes CASSQDPSTDTQYF.

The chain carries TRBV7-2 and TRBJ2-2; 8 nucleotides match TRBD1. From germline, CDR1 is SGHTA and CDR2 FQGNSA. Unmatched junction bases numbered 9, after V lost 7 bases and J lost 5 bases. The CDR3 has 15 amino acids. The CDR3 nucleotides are TGTGCCAGCACCGGACAGGGCCTCGGAACCGGGGAGCTGTTTTTT. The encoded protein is CASTGQGLGTGELFF.

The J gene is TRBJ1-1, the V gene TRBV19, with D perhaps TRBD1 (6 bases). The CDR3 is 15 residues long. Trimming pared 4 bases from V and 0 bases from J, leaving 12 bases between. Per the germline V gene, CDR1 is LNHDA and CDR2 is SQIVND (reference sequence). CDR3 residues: CASSTTDRLNTEAFF. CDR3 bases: TGTGCCAGTAGTACCACCGACAGGTTGAACACTGAAGCTTTCTTT.

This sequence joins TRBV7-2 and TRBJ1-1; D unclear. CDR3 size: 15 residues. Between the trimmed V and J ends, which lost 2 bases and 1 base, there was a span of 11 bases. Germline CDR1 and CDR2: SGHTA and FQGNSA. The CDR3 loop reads CASSLSLQSNTEAFF. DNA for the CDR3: TGTGCCAGCAGCTTAAGTTTACAGTCGAACACTGAAGCTTTCTTT.

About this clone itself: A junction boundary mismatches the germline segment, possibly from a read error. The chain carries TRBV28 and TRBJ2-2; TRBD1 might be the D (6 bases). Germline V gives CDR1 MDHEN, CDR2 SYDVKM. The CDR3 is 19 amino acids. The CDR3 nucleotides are TGTGCCAGTAGTTTCTCCGGACAGAACTTCTTCGCGAACACCGGGGAGCTGTTTTTT. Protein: CASSFSGQNFFANTGELFF.